Described below is a single TCR beta chain sequence and its context. What it binds is not known. The CDR3 is 13 residues long. Germline CDR1 is LNHNV and CDR2 is YYDKDF (reference sequence). The source of the sample is a study of CXCR3-negative and CXCR3-positive naive CD8 T cells. Study-level points and caveats: Both of the naive subsets showed about the same high diversity, but memory CD8+ cells had much less.

The authors prepared UMI-labeled TRB cDNA libraries by 5' RACE. TCRdb reprocessed the 5' RACE reads; each CDR3 protein has one entry and no DNA is given. The sample holds 70,000 to 95,000 distinct CDR3 sequences. The specimen sequenced was naive CXCR3- CD8+ T cells from blood. Subset in this sample: CD45RO-CCR7+CD27+CD95- naive CD8+ T cells lacking CXCR3 (TNR3-). The gene calls are TRBV15 and TRBJ2-7. The receptor was isolated from a human donor in good health. Some clones in this sample may be carry-over from other donors' samples. CDR3: CATSRRLGYEQYF.